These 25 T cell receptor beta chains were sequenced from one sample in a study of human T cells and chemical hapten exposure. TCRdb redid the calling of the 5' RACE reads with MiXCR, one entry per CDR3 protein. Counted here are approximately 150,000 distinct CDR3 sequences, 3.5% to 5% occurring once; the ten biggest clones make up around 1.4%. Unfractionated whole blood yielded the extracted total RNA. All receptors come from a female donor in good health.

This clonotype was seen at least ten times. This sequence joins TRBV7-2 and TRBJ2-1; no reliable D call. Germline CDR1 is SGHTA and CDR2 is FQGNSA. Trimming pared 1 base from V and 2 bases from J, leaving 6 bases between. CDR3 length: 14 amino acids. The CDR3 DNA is TGTGCCAGCAGCTTAGTAACCACCTACAATGAGCAGTTCTTC. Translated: CASSLVTTYNEQFF. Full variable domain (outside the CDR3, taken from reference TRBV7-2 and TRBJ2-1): GAGVSQSPSNKVTEKGKDVELRCDPISGHTALYWYRQSLGQGLEFLIYFQGNSAPDKSGLPSDRFSAERTGGSVSTLTIQRTQQEDSAVYLCASSLVTTYNEQFFGPGTRLTVL.

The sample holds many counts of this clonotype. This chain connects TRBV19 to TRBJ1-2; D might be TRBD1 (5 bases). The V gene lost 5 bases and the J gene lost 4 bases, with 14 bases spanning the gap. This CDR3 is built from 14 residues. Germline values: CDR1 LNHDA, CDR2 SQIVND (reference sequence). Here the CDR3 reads CASSQGFGSYGYTF. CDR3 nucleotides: TGTGCCAGTAGTCAGGGCTTCGGGAGCTATGGCTACACCTTC.

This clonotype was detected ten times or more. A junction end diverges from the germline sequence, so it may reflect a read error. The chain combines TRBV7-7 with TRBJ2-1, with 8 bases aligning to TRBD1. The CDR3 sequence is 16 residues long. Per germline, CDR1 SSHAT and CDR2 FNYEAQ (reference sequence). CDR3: CASSLAFGTGHNEQFF. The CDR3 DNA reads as TGTGCTAGCAGCTTAGCATTCGGGACAGGCCACAATGAGCAGTTCTTC.

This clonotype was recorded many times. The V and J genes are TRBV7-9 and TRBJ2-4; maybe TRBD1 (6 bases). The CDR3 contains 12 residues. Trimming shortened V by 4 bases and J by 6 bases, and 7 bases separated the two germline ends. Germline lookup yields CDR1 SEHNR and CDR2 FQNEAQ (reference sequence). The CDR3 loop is CASSSDRNIQYF. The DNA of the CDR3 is TGTGCCAGCAGCTCGGACAGAAACATTCAGTACTTC.

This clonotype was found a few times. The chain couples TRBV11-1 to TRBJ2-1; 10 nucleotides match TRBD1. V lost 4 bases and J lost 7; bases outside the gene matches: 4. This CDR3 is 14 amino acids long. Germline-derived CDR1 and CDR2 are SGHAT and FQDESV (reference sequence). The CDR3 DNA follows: TGTGCCAGCAGCTCCAGGACAGGGGGTAATGAGCAGTTCTTC. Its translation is CASSSRTGGNEQFF.

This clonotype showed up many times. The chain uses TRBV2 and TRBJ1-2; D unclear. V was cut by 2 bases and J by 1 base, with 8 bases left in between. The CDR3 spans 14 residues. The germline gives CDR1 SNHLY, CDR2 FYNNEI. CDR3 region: CASSERGHNYGYTF. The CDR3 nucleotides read TGTGCCAGCAGTGAAAGAGGGCATAACTATGGCTACACCTTC.

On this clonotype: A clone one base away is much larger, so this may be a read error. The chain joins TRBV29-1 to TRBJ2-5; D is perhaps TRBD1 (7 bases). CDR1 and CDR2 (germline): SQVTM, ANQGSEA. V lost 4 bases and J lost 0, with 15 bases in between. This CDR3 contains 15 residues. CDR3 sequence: CSVAQGGRYQETQYF. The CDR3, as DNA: TGCAGCGTTGCGCAGGGGGGAAGGTACCAAGAGACCCAGTACTTC.

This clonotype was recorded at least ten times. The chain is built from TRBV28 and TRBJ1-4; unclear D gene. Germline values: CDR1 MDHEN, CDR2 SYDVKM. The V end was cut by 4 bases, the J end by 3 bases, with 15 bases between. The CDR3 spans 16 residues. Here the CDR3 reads CASSSSGLTANEKLFF. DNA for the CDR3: TGTGCCAGCAGTTCGTCCGGACTGACCGCTAATGAAAAACTGTTTTTT.

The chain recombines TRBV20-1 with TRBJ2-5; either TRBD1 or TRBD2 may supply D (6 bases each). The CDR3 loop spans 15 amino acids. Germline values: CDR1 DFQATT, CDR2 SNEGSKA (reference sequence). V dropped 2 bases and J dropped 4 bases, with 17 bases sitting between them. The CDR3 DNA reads TGCAGTGCTAGACTCAGTAGGGGGGCAGGAGAGACCCAGTACTTC. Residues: CSARLSRGAGETQYF.

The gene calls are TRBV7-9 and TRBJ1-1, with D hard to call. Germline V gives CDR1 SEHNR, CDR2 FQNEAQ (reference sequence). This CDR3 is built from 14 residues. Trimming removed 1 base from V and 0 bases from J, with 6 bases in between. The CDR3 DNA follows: TGTGCCAGCAGCTTAGAGAATCTGAACACTGAAGCTTTCTTT. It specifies CASSLENLNTEAFF.

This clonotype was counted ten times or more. In nucleotides, the CDR3 is TGTGCCAGCAGTGAATCGACAGGTCACCAAGAGACCCAGTACTTC. It is translated as CASSESTGHQETQYF. This chain uses TRBV6-1 with TRBJ2-5; tentatively, D is TRBD1 (6 bases). The CDR3 extends over 15 amino acids. CDR1 is MNHNS and CDR2 is SASEGT in the germline V gene. V was cut by 2 bases and J by 0 bases, with 10 bases left in between.

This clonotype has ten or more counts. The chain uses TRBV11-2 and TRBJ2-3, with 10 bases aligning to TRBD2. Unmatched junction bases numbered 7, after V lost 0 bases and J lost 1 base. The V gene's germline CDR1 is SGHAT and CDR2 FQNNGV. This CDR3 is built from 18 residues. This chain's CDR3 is CASSLDFPSGSRTDTQYF. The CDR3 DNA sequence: TGTGCCAGCAGCTTAGACTTCCCTAGCGGGAGCCGCACAGATACGCAGTATTTT.

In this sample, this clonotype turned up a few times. CDR3 sequence reads: CASSLQVNSPLHF. The CDR3 DNA sequence: TGTGCCAGCAGCTTGCAAGTTAATTCACCCCTCCACTTT. The chain couples TRBV5-8 to TRBJ1-6; the D is unclear. Germline assignment: CDR1 SGHTS and CDR2 YDEGEE. Trimming removed 1 base at V and 6 bases at J, with 5 bases between. This CDR3 comprises 13 residues.

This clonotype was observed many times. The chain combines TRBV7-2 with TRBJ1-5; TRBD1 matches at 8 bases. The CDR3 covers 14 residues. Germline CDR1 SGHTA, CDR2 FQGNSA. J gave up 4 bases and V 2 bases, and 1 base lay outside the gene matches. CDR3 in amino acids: CASSLRQGNQPQHF. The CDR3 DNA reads TGTGCCAGCAGCTTACGACAGGGGAATCAGCCCCAGCATTTT.

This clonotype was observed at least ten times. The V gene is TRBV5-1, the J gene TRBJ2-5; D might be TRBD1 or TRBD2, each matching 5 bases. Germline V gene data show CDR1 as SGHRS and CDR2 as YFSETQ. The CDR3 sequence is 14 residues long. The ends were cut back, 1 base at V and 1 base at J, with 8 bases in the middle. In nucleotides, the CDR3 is TGCGCCAGCAGCTTGTTCGGGACCCAAGAGACCCAGTACTTC. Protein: CASSLFGTQETQYF.

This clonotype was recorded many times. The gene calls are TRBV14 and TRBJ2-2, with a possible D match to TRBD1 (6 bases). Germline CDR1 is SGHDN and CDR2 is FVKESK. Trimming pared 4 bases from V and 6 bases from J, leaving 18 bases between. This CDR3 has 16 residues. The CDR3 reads CASSRDMGALAGELFF. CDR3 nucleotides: TGTGCCAGCAGCCGGGATATGGGGGCGCTTGCCGGGGAGCTGTTTTTT.

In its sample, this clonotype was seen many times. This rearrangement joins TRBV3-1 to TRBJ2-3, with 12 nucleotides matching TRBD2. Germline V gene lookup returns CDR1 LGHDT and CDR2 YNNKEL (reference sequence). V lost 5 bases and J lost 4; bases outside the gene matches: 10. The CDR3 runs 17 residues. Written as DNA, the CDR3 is TGTGCCAGCAGCAATGGACTAGCGGGGCTTGCGGCAGATACGCAGTATTTT. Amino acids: CASSNGLAGLAADTQYF.

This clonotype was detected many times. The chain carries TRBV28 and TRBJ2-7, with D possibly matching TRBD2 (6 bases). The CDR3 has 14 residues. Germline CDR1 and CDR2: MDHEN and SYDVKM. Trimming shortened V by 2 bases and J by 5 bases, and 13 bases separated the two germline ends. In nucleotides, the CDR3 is TGTGCCAGCAGTTTAGGTGCGGGGCGCCACGAGCAGTACTTC. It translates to CASSLGAGRHEQYF.

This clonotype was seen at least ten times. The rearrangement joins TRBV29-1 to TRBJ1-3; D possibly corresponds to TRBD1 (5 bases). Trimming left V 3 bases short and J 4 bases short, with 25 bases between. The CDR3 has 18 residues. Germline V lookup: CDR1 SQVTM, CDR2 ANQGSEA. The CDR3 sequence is CSVDIPLPGPSSGNTIYF. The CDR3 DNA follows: TGCAGCGTTGACATCCCCCTTCCGGGACCTTCCTCCGGAAACACCATATATTTT.

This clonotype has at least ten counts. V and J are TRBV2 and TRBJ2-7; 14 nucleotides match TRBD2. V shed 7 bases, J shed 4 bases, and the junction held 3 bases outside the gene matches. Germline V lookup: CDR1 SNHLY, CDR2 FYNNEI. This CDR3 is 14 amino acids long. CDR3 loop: CASKRTSGGYEQYF. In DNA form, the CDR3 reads TGTGCCAGCAAGAGGACTAGCGGGGGGTACGAGCAGTACTTC.

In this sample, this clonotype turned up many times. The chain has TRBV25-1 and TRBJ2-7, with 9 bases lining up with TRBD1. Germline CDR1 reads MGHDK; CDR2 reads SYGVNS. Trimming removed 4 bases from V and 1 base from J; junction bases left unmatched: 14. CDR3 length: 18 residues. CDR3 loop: CASSAGTGSPSGSYEQYF. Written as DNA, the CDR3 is TGTGCCAGCAGTGCCGGGACAGGGTCTCCTAGCGGATCCTACGAGCAGTACTTC.

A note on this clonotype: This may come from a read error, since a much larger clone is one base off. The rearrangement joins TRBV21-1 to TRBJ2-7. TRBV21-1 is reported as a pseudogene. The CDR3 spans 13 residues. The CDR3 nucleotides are TGTGCCAGCACGCAAGTAAGGGAAGACGAGCAGTACTTC. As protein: CASTQVREDEQYF.

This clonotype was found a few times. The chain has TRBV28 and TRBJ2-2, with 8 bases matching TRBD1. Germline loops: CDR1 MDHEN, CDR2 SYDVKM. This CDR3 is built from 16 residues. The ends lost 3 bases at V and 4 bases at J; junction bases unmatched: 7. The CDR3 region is CASSFRPGGGTGELFF. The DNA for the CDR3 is TGTGCCAGCAGTTTCCGTCCAGGGGGCGGCACCGGGGAGCTGTTTTTT.

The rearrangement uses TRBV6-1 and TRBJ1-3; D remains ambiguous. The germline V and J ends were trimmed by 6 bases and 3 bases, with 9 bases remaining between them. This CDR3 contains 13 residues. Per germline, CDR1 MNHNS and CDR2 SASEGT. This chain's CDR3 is CASSDSFGNTIYF. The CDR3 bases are TGTGCCAGCAGCGATTCCTTTGGAAACACCATATATTTT.

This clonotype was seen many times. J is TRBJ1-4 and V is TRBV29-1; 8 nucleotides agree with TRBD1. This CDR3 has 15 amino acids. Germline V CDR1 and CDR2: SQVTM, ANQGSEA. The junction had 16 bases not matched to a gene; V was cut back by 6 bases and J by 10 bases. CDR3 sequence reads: CSVDSGTGPTGKLFF. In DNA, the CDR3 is TGCAGCGTAGACTCCGGGACAGGACCTACTGGAAAACTGTTTTTT.